This paragraph reports one T cell receptor beta chain. This sample stems from a study of blood T cell repertoires in COVID-19. Study summary: Specimens from acute and convalescent COVID-19 originated in the United States, Italy and Spain. The cDNA or gDNA used as material had been derived from T cells, B-cell-depleted T cells, or PBMCs.

Losses at the gene ends were 3 bases for V and 4 bases for J; bases not matched to a gene: 4. This CDR3 has 15 amino acids. Germline CDR1 reads SGHTA; CDR2 reads FQGNSA. Authors' processing steps: Amplification with reference gene primers provided the estimates of nucleated cell counts. Sequenced by immunoSEQ multiplex PCR; TCRdb stores in-frame clones only, minus some. V, J and clone size reflect that table, while D and trimming were determined from the DNA. Counted here are about 280,000 clones, under 90% occurring once; the ten biggest clones make up 0.94%. This rearrangement joins TRBV7-2 to TRBJ2-3; 10 bases map to TRBD2. The source of this sequence is a woman aged 40-49 years who had recovered from COVID-19. The sample consisted of peripheral blood. The CDR3 coding sequence is TGTGCCAGCAGCTTTCTAGCGGGAGTTGCAGATACGCAGTATTTT. The encoded protein is CASSFLAGVADTQYF.